The text below deals with one T cell receptor (beta chain). CDR3 length: 13 amino acids. V was shortened by 0 bases and J by 7 bases, with 9 bases between the two germline ends. Germline V lookup: CDR1 LGHNA, CDR2 YNFKEQ. Using immunoSEQ multiplex PCR, the repertoire was profiled, and TCRdb retains in-frame clones only, with some absent. The sample includes fewer than 70,000 clones, approximately 90% of them seen just once. The sample originates from a study of T cell changes during pregnancy in multiple sclerosis. The TCR comes from a female donor with multiple sclerosis, enrolled in a pregnancy study. The chain carries TRBV4-2 and TRBJ2-5, with no clear D. This specimen was peripheral blood, taken in the third trimester of pregnancy. In DNA form, the CDR3 reads TGTGCCAGCAGCCAAGACTCCCCGGGGACCCAGTACTTC. Translating gives CASSQDSPGTQYF.